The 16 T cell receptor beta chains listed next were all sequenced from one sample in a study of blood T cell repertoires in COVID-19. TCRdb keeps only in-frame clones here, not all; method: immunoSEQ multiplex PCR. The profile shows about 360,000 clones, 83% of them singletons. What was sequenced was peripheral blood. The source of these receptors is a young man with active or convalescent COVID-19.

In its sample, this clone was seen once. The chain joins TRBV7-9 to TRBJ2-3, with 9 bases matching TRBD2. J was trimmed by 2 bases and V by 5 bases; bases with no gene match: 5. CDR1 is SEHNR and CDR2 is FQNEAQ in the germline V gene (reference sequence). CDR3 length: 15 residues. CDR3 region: CASSPLAGITDTQYF. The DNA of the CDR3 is TGTGCCAGCAGCCCACTAGCGGGCATCACAGATACGCAGTATTTT.

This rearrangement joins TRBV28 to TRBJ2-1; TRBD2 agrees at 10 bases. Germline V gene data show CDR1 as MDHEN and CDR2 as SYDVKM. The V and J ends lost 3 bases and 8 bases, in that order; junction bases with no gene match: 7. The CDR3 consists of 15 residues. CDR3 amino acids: CASSLSASGGDEQFF. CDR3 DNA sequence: TGTGCCAGCAGTTTGTCGGCTAGCGGGGGCGATGAGCAGTTCTTC. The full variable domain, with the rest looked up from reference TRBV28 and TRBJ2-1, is DVKVTQSSRYLVKRTGEKVFLECVQDMDHENMFWYRQDPGLGLRLIYFSYDVKMKEKGDIPEGYSVSREKKERFSLILESASTNQTSMYLCASSLSASGGDEQFFGPGTRLTVL.

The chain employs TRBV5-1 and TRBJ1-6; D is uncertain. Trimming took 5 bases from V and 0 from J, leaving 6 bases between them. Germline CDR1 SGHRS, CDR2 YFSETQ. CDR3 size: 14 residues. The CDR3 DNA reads TGCGCCAGCAGTCCGAGCTCCTATAATTCACCCCTCCACTTT. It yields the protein CASSPSSYNSPLHF. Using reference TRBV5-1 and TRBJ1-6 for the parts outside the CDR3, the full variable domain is KAGVTQTPRYLIKTRGQQVTLSCSPISGHRSVSWYQQTPGQGLQFLFEYFSETQRNKGNFPGRFSGRQFSNSRSEMNVSTLELGDSALYLCASSPSSYNSPLHFGNGTRLTVT.

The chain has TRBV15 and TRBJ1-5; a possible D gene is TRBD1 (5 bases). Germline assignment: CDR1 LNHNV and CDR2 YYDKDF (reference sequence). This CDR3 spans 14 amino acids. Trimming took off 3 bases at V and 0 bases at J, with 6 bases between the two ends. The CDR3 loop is CATSRGRSNQPQHF. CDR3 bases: TGTGCCACCAGCAGGGGGCGTAGCAATCAGCCCCAGCATTTT.

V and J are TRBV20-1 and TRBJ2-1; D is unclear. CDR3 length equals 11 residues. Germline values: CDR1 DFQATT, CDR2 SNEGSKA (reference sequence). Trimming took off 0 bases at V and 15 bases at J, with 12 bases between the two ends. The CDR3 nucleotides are TGCAGTGCTAGAGATTACCCGGGTAGGTTCTTC. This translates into CSARDYPGRFF.

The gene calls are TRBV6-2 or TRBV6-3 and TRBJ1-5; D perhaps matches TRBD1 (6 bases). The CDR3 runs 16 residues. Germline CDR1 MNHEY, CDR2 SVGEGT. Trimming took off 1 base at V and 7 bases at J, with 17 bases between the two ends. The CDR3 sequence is CASSYFGTPGIQPQHF. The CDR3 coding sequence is TGTGCCAGCAGTTACTTTGGGACACCCGGGATCCAGCCCCAGCATTTT.

The CDR3 region is CASSRGLAAEEQYF. Here the CDR3 DNA reads TGTGCCAGCAGCCGGGGACTAGCGGCGGAAGAGCAGTACTTC. The chain has TRBV2 and TRBJ2-7, with 11 bases that match TRBD2. The junction had 8 bases not matched to a gene; V was cut back by 6 bases and J by 7 bases. Germline V gene data show CDR1 as SNHLY and CDR2 as FYNNEI. The CDR3 is 14 amino acids.

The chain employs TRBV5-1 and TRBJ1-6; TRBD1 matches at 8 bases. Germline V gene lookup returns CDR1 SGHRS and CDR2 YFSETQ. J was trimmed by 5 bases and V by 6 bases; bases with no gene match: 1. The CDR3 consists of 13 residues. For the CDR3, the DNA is TGCGCCAGCACGGGACAGGATAATTCACCCCTCCACTTT. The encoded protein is CASTGQDNSPLHF.

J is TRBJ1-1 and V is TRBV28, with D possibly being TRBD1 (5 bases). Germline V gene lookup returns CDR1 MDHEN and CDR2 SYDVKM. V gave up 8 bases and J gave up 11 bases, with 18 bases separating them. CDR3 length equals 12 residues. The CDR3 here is CASGPSGWAAFF. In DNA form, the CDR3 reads TGTGCCAGCGGACCATCAGGGTGGGCGGCTTTCTTT.

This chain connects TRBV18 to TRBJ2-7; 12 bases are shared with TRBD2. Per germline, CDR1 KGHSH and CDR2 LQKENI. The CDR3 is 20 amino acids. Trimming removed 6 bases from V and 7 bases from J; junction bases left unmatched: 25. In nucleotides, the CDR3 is TGTGCCAGCTCCACGGAGGGCCCTGGACTAGCGGGACATGCCTCGGGAGAGCAGTACTTC. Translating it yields CASSTEGPGLAGHASGEQYF.

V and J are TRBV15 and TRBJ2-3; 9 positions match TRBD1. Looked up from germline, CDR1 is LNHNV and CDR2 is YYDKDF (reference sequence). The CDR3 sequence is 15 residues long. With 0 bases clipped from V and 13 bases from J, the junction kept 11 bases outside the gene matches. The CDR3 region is CATSRDLGGTGFEYF. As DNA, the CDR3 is TGTGCCACCAGCAGAGATTTGGGCGGGACAGGGTTTGAGTATTTT.

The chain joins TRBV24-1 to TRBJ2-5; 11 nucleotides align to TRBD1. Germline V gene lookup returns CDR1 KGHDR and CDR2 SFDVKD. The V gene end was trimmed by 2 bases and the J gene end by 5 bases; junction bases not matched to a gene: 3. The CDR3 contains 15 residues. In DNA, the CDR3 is TGTGCCACCAGTGATTCAGGACAGGGGGCGGAGACCCAGTACTTC. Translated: CATSDSGQGAETQYF.

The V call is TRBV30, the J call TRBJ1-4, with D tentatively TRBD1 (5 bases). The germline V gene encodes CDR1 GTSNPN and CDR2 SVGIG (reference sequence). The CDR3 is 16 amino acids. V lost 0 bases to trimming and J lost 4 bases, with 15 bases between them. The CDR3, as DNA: TGTGCCTGGAGTGTAGCGTTTGGGACTCTTAATGAAAAACTGTTTTTT. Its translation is CAWSVAFGTLNEKLFF.

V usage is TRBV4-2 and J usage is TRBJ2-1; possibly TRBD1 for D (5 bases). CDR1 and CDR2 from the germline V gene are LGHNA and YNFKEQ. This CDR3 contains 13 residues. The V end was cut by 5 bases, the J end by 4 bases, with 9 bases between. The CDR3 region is CASSVQGYNEQFF. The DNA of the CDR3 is TGTGCCAGCAGCGTCCAGGGTTACAATGAGCAGTTCTTC.

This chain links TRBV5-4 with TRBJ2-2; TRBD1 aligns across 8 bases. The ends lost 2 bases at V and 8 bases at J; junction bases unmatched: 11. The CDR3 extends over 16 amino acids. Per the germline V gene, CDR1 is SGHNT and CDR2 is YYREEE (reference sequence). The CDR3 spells CASSLPGAGGEGELFF. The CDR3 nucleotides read TGTGCCAGCAGCTTACCTGGGGCAGGGGGCGAAGGGGAGCTGTTTTTT.

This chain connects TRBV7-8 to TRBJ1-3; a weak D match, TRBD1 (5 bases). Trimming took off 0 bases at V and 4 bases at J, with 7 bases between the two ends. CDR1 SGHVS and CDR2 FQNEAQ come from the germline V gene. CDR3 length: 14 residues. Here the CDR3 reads CASSLATAGNTIYF. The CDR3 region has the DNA TGTGCCAGCAGCTTAGCGACAGCCGGAAACACCATATATTTT.